A selection of T cell receptor beta chains follows, all from one sample in a study of beta chain features in type 1 diabetes. Clones were read by immunoSEQ multiplex PCR, and TCRdb kept only the in-frame ones, dropping some. This table holds more than 250,000 clones, about 15% found once. Sequenced input: naive CD4+ T cells from blood. The receptor set was obtained from a man aged 18 to 29 with type 1 diabetes. Both conserved end residues are part of each CDR3. Each record gives: clone size, J gene, V gene, CDR3 length, D gene, CDR3 DNA, CDR3 protein. D genes are given only for firm matches. Only part of the rows carry a size: once, few, many, or a class if the clone is expanded.

>few|TRBJ2-5|TRBV6-5|16|TRBD2
TGTGCCAGCAGTTACGGTGTACTAGCGGCGGGTGAGACCCAGTACTTC
CASSYGVLAAGETQYF
>NA|TRBJ2-7|TRBV2|14|TRBD2
TGTGCCAGCGGACCTAGGACTAGCGGTTACGAGCAGTACTTC
CASGPRTSGYEQYF
>few|TRBJ2-7|TRBV6-6|15|TRBD1
TGTGCCAGCAGTTACTCGCCCGGACAGGGGGCCGAGCAGTACTTC
CASSYSPGQGAEQYF
>NA|TRBJ2-7|TRBV18|14|TRBD1
TGTGCCAGCTCACCAACCGGGACAGGGCGCGAGCAGTACTTC
CASSPTGTGREQYF
>NA|TRBJ2-5|TRBV4-2|13|TRBD1
TGTGCCAGCAGCTCGGGGACAGGGGAGACCCAGTACTTC
CASSSGTGETQYF
>NA|TRBJ1-6|TRBV4-2|16|NA
TGTGCCAGCAGCCAAGATTCTGACGGGATTGATTCACCCCTCCACTTT
CASSQDSDGIDSPLHF
>NA|TRBJ1-1|TRBV28|16|NA
TGTGCCAGCAGTTTAACGCGTGGCAGGGCGTGGGTCGGAGCTTTCTTT
CASSLTRGRAWVGAFF
>NA|TRBJ2-1|TRBV7-2|12|NA
TGTGCCAGCAGCACTTATAACGATGAGCAGTTCTTC
CASSTYNDEQFF
>NA|TRBJ2-3|TRBV2|13|NA
TGTGCCAGCAGTGAACATGGCACAGATACGCAGTATTTT
CASSEHGTDTQYF
>NA|TRBJ2-3|TRBV5-1|19|TRBD1
TGCGCCAGCAGCTTTATCAGCCTAGTCCGGGACAGGGGCACAGATACGCAGTATTTT
CASSFISLVRDRGTDTQYF
>few|TRBJ2-5|TRBV6-5|14|TRBD1
TGTGCCAGCAGTTACTCGTTCCCGGGACAGCCTCAGTACTTC
CASSYSFPGQPQYF
>NA|TRBJ2-1|TRBV5-1|14|TRBD1
TGCGCCAGCAGCTTGGGTGACAGGGTGGGTGAGCAGTTCTTC
CASSLGDRVGEQFF
>NA|TRBJ1-4|TRBV2|14|TRBD1
TGTGCCAGCGGGATGGACAGGCGTAATGAAAAACTGTTTTTT
CASGMDRRNEKLFF
>few|TRBJ2-1|TRBV6-6|14|TRBD1
TGTGCCAGCAGTTACACGGACAGGGGGAATGAGCAGTTCTTC
CASSYTDRGNEQFF
>NA|TRBJ2-7|TRBV27|13|NA
TGTGCCAGCAGTTTTGAGGGATATGGCGAGCAGTACTTC
CASSFEGYGEQYF
>few|TRBJ2-5|TRBV25-1|15|NA
TGTGCCAGCAGTGAATTCCGGGGGGCAGAAGAGACCCAGTACTTC
CASSEFRGAEETQYF
>few|TRBJ2-5|TRBV7-2|11|NA
TGTGCCAGCGGGAACAGGGAGACCCAGTACTTC
CASGNRETQYF
>NA|TRBJ2-3|TRBV5-1|15|NA
TGCGCCAGCAGCTTAGGGACACCTTACACAGATACGCAGTATTTT
CASSLGTPYTDTQYF
>NA|TRBJ2-3|TRBV28|14|NA
TGTGCCAGCAGTTCCGAGATTAGCACAGATACGCAGTATTTT
CASSSEISTDTQYF
>few|TRBJ1-2|TRBV30|15|TRBD1
TGTGCCAGACGGGACAGGGGGCTGAATAACTATGGCTACACCTTC
CARRDRGLNNYGYTF
>NA|TRBJ1-2|TRBV2|12|NA
TGTGCCAGCAGGAGTTACGAGGGCGGCTACACCTTC
CASRSYEGGYTF
>NA|TRBJ2-7|TRBV28|14|TRBD1
TGTGCCAGCAGTTTTGACAGGGCCAACTACGAGCAGTACTTC
CASSFDRANYEQYF
>few|TRBJ2-7|TRBV7-2|11|NA
TGTGCCAGCAGCCCCCTCTACGAGCAGTACTTC
CASSPLYEQYF
>NA|TRBJ1-2|TRBV27|15|TRBD1
TGTGCCAGCAGTTCCAGGGACAGGGGAGGCTATGGCTACACCTTC
CASSSRDRGGYGYTF
>NA|TRBJ2-7|TRBV18|15|TRBD1
TGTGCCAGCTCAGACCTTCCGGGACAGACCTACGAGCAGTACTTC
CASSDLPGQTYEQYF
>NA|TRBJ2-2|TRBV5-1|16|NA
TGCGCCAGCAGCTTGAGCGCTTCGTCGAACACCGGGGAGCTGTTTTTT
CASSLSASSNTGELFF
>NA|TRBJ1-2|TRBV18|16|TRBD1
TGTGCCAGCTCACCCTTGACAGGGGTGTTGGACTATGGCTACACCTTC
CASSPLTGVLDYGYTF
>NA|TRBJ2-1|TRBV9|16|TRBD2
TGTGCCAGCAGCCCCCGACTAGCGGGGGGGCTAAATGAGCAGTTCTTC
CASSPRLAGGLNEQFF